The 19 T cell receptor beta chains below all came from one sample that was sequenced in a study of CD8+ T cells in alopecia areata. Extracted RNA was reverse transcribed, and the resulting cDNA served as sequencing template. The assay was immunoSEQ multiplex PCR, and TCRdb's table has in-frame clones only and misses some. Of about 110,000 clones in the sample, 55% to 60% were seen once. What was sequenced was NKG2D-low CD8+ T cells sorted from blood. Receptors originate from a human donor with alopecia areata.

This sequence joins TRBV19 and TRBJ2-1; D uncertain. The CDR3 is 14 amino acids. CDR1 is LNHDA, CDR2 SQIVND, per germline (reference sequence). V was cut by 5 bases and J by 2 bases, with 10 bases left in between. The chain's CDR3 is CASSPSGAYNEQFF. DNA for the CDR3: TGTGCCAGTAGTCCCTCTGGCGCCTACAATGAGCAGTTCTTC.

The chain carries TRBV9 and TRBJ2-1; D is possibly TRBD2 (6 bases). This CDR3 has 15 amino acids. Trimming took off 0 bases at V and 8 bases at J, with 15 bases between the two ends. Germline CDR1 is SGDLS and CDR2 is YYNGEE. The CDR3 DNA reads as TGTGCCAGCAGCGTAGTGGGACTGGGGTCGGATGAGCAGTTCTTC. Its protein product is CASSVVGLGSDEQFF.

This chain joins TRBV7-8 and TRBJ1-1, with D possibly TRBD1 on 5 matching bases. The CDR3 has 15 residues. The V end lost 0 bases, the J end lost 6 bases, and 14 bases lay between the germline ends. Germline V gives CDR1 SGHVS, CDR2 FQNEAQ. Here the CDR3 reads CASSLAGGGGPEAFF. DNA of the CDR3: TGTGCCAGCAGCTTAGCCGGGGGGGGAGGGCCTGAAGCTTTCTTT.

The rearrangement uses TRBV27 and TRBJ2-7, with TRBD1 matching 7 bases. The CDR3 has 12 amino acids. Germline CDR1 and CDR2: MNHEY and SMNVEV (reference sequence). V trimming: 5 bases; J trimming: 6 bases; junction bases outside the gene matches: 4. CDR3 loop: CASSRQGVEQYF. The CDR3 DNA reads as TGTGCCAGCAGTCGACAGGGAGTCGAGCAGTACTTC.

This clone occurred once. The chain recombines TRBV27 with TRBJ1-2; D may be TRBD1 (6 bases). V lost 2 bases to trimming and J lost 7 bases, with 14 bases between them. The CDR3 has 14 residues. Looked up from germline, CDR1 is MNHEY and CDR2 is SMNVEV (reference sequence). The CDR3 region is CASSLGMTGGGYTF. CDR3 in DNA: TGTGCCAGCAGTTTAGGGATGACAGGAGGTGGCTACACCTTC.

This chain uses TRBV27 with TRBJ2-7; TRBD2 aligns across 9 bases. The CDR3 has 13 residues. The ends lost 8 bases at V and 3 bases at J; junction bases unmatched: 5. CDR1 and CDR2 from the germline V gene are MNHEY and SMNVEV (reference sequence). The CDR3 protein is CASSLAGNYEQYF. Written as DNA, the CDR3 is TGTGCCAGCTCCCTAGCGGGGAACTACGAGCAGTACTTC.

This chain joins TRBV5-6 and TRBJ1-1, with TRBD1 matching over 9 bases. The junction had 8 bases not matched to a gene; V was cut back by 3 bases and J by 5 bases. Germline lookup yields CDR1 SGHDT and CDR2 YYEEEE. This CDR3 is 15 amino acids long. DNA of the CDR3: TGTGCCAGCAGCTACCCAACAGGGGGCGATACTGAAGCTTTCTTT. Translating it yields CASSYPTGGDTEAFF.

V usage is TRBV25-1 and J usage is TRBJ2-3, with TRBD2 as a possible D gene (5 bases). The CDR3 extends over 15 amino acids. Germline V gene lookup returns CDR1 MGHDK and CDR2 SYGVNS. V lost 5 bases and J lost 1, with 13 bases in between. CDR3 DNA: TGTGCCAGCAGTTCCACTAGTTGGGGCACAGATACGCAGTATTTT. The encoded protein is CASSSTSWGTDTQYF. Full variable domain (missing parts from reference TRBV25-1 and TRBJ2-3): EADIYQTPRYLVIGTGKKITLECSQTMGHDKMYWYQQDPGMELHLIHYSYGVNSTEKGDLSSESTVSRIRTEHFPLTLESARPSHTSQYLCASSSTSWGTDTQYFGPGTRLTVL.

The chain is built from TRBV4-1 and TRBJ2-5; the match to TRBD1 covers 7 bases. The CDR3 extends over 16 amino acids. From germline, CDR1 is MGHRA and CDR2 YSYEKL. V gave up 3 bases and J gave up 4 bases; unmatched junction bases: 11. CDR3 sequence reads: CASSHLQGPRGETQYF. Written as DNA, the CDR3 is TGCGCCAGCAGCCATTTACAGGGGCCGAGGGGAGAGACCCAGTACTTC.

The V call is TRBV9, the J call TRBJ2-7; D is possibly TRBD1 (6 bases). Germline assignment: CDR1 SGDLS and CDR2 YYNGEE. The germline V and J ends were trimmed by 2 bases and 2 bases, with 14 bases remaining between them. This CDR3 spans 15 amino acids. CDR3 residues: CASSVAGQGTYEQYF. The CDR3 bases are TGTGCCAGCAGCGTCGCAGGCCAGGGGACCTACGAGCAGTACTTC.

The gene calls are TRBV4-1 and TRBJ2-2; D is unresolved. From germline, CDR1 is MGHRA and CDR2 YSYEKL. There are 16 residues in the CDR3. Between the trimmed V and J ends, which lost 0 bases and 4 bases, there was a span of 12 bases. CDR3 sequence reads: CASSQDIPRSTGELFF. CDR3 in DNA: TGCGCCAGCAGCCAAGATATTCCCAGGAGCACCGGGGAGCTGTTTTTT.

The V and J genes are TRBV6-5 and TRBJ2-6; D unclear. Trimming shortened V by 2 bases and J by 3 bases, and 2 bases separated the two germline ends. Germline V gene sequence: CDR1 MNHEY, CDR2 SVGAGI. This CDR3 is built from 13 residues. This chain's CDR3 is CASSYGGANVLTF. The CDR3 DNA is TGTGCCAGCAGTTACGGTGGGGCCAACGTCCTGACTTTC.

V usage is TRBV14 and J usage is TRBJ2-3, with 10 nucleotides matching TRBD1. The germline CDR1 and CDR2 sequences are SGHDN and FVKESK. There are 14 residues in the CDR3. V was clipped by 4 bases and J by 8 bases; unmatched bases: 6. The CDR3 DNA sequence: TGTGCCAGCAGCCGACAGGGGGCATCGGGTACGCAGTATTTT. It codes for CASSRQGASGTQYF.

This chain links TRBV2 with TRBJ2-5; no clear D. The CDR3 runs to 16 residues. Deletions cut 3 bases from V and 6 bases from J, with 20 bases between. CDR1 is SNHLY, CDR2 FYNNEI, per germline. CDR3 in DNA: TGTGCCAGCAGTGACCTGCTGGGGTCCGGCGAAAAGACCCAGTACTTC. Residues: CASSDLLGSGEKTQYF.

The sample holds a few counts of this clone. The genes are TRBV6-5 and TRBJ2-1, with 9 bases identical to TRBD2. The germline gives CDR1 MNHEY, CDR2 SVGAGI. V shed 2 bases, J shed 9 bases, and the junction held 11 bases outside the gene matches. There are 16 residues in the CDR3. The CDR3 sequence: CASSYPVGGRVSEQFF. CDR3 sequence (DNA): TGTGCCAGCAGTTACCCGGTTGGCGGGAGGGTAAGTGAGCAGTTCTTC.

This chain links TRBV20-1 with TRBJ2-7; D not resolved. CDR3 size: 10 residues. Germline assignment: CDR1 DFQATT and CDR2 SNEGSKA (reference sequence). V lost 4 bases, J lost 6 bases, and 7 bases lay in between. This CDR3 is CSAINGEQYF. The CDR3 coding sequence is TGCAGTGCTATCAACGGCGAGCAGTACTTC.

This clone was observed a single time. The same CDR3 also results from other DNA sequences found in this sample. The chain is built from TRBV27 and TRBJ1-2; unclear D gene. The germline V gene encodes CDR1 MNHEY and CDR2 SMNVEV (reference sequence). The CDR3 extends over 13 amino acids. Trimming removed 2 bases at V and 0 bases at J, with 4 bases between. CDR3 residues: CASSLGPNYGYTF. The CDR3 DNA sequence: TGTGCCAGCAGTTTAGGGCCTAACTATGGCTACACCTTC.

In this sample, this clone turned up a few times. The chain couples TRBV29-1 to TRBJ2-7; 9 bases match TRBD2. The CDR3 has 15 residues. Unmatched junction bases numbered 6, after V lost 0 bases and J lost 3 bases. Germline lookup yields CDR1 SQVTM and CDR2 ANQGSEA. The CDR3 protein is CSVEDPSGTYYEQYF. DNA of the CDR3: TGCAGCGTTGAAGATCCTAGCGGGACTTACTACGAGCAGTACTTC.

The chain combines TRBV5-1 with TRBJ2-5; D remains unclear. CDR3 length: 18 residues. The V gene lost 1 base and the J gene lost 0 bases, with 19 bases spanning the gap. Germline loops: CDR1 SGHRS, CDR2 YFSETQ. Written as DNA, the CDR3 is TGCGCCAGCAGCTTGACGTTAGGCCCTAAAGGCGACCAAGAGACCCAGTACTTC. As protein: CASSLTLGPKGDQETQYF.